These T cell receptor beta chains were read from a single sample in a study of cytomegalovirus exposure and HLA in healthy donors. The table came from immunoSEQ multiplex PCR; TCRdb's copy has only in-frame clones and leaves some out. The table has about 18,000 clones, more than 80% seen once. The specimen sequenced was PBMCs. These receptors were obtained from a human donor in good health. Each CDR3 is given with its conserved first and last residue. A D gene is named only where the DNA matches it firmly. Not all rows give a size; the values are once, few, many and, for expanded clones, a class.

v_gene	d_gene	abundance	j_gene	CDR3aa	CDR3nt
TRBV13	-	-	TRBJ1-1	CASSFRSEGTEAFF	TGTGCCAGCAGCTTCCGGTCAGAGGGCACTGAAGCTTTCTTT
TRBV18	-	-	TRBJ1-3	CASSPQVLGNTIYF	TGTGCCAGCTCACCCCAGGTTCTTGGAAACACCATATATTTT
TRBV5-1	-	-	TRBJ2-1	CASSLNGDSYNEQFF	TGCGCCAGCAGCTTGAACGGAGACTCCTACAATGAGCAGTTCTTC
TRBV19	-	-	TRBJ2-7	CASSIAGFGYEQYF	TGTGCCAGTAGTATAGCAGGGTTTGGCTACGAGCAGTACTTC
TRBV5-1	TRBD1	few	TRBJ1-1	CASSTMTGQNTEAFF	TGCGCCAGCAGCACCATGACAGGGCAGAACACTGAAGCTTTCTTT
TRBV7-3	TRBD1	-	TRBJ1-6	CASSLSPQGAGSPLHF	TGTGCCAGCAGCTTAAGTCCTCAGGGGGCTGGTTCACCCCTCCACTTT
TRBV5-5	TRBD1	-	TRBJ1-1	CASSLSGTGEVEAFF	TGTGCCAGCAGCTTGTCCGGGACAGGGGAGGTTGAAGCTTTCTTT
TRBV6-6	-	-	TRBJ2-3	CASSYPKQYF	TGTGCCAGCAGTTACCCCAAGCAGTATTTT
TRBV4-1	TRBD1	few	TRBJ1-1	CASSQEVTGDTEAFF	TGCGCCAGCAGCCAAGAAGTGACAGGGGACACTGAAGCTTTCTTT
TRBV19	-	-	TRBJ2-4	CASSIREGDIQYF	TGTGCCAGTAGTATACGGGAAGGAGACATTCAGTACTTC
TRBV7-2	-	few	TRBJ1-6	CASSFVRASSRSPLHF	TGTGCCAGCAGCTTCGTTCGCGCCTCCTCGAGGTCACCCCTCCACTTT
TRBV5-4	-	few	TRBJ1-2	CASTTDGGQYGYTF	TGTGCCAGCACCACTGACGGGGGGCAATATGGCTACACCTTC
TRBV4-2	-	once	TRBJ2-3	CASSHTNREQGTDTQYF	TGTGCCAGCAGCCATACTAATAGGGAACAGGGAACAGATACGCAGTATTTT
TRBV7-2	TRBD1	-	TRBJ1-2	CASSFYRDRDQGYTF	TGTGCCAGCAGCTTCTACCGGGACAGGGATCAAGGCTACACCTTC
TRBV18	TRBD2	-	TRBJ2-7	CASSAAGTSGTGEQYF	TGTGCCAGCTCAGCAGCCGGGACTAGCGGGACGGGCGAGCAGTACTTC
TRBV4-1	-	-	TRBJ1-6	CASSQDGGGTDNSPLHF	TGCGCCAGCAGCCAAGACGGTGGCGGGACGGATAATTCACCCCTCCACTTT
TRBV9	TRBD2	-	TRBJ2-2	CASSPPPGLARAGELFF	TGTGCCAGCAGCCCACCCCCGGGACTAGCGCGCGCCGGGGAGCTGTTTTTT
TRBV11-2	-	once	TRBJ2-1	CASTVRNNEQFF	TGTGCCAGCACAGTCAGAAACAATGAGCAGTTCTTC
TRBV15	TRBD1	-	TRBJ2-7	CATSRDLTGVRYEQYF	TGTGCCACCAGCAGAGATCTTACAGGGGTCAGGTACGAGCAGTACTTC
TRBV7-9	-	-	TRBJ2-5	CASSLALEETQYF	TGTGCCAGCAGCTTAGCCCTCGAAGAGACCCAGTACTTC
TRBV6-6	-	-	TRBJ1-1	CASLKQGMNTEAFF	TGTGCCAGCCTAAAACAGGGCATGAACACTGAAGCTTTCTTT
TRBV5-6	-	-	TRBJ2-5	CASSLTVGGETQYF	TGTGCCAGCAGCTTGACGGTGGGGGGAGAGACCCAGTACTTC
TRBV6-4	TRBD1	-	TRBJ1-1	CASRKGQGLSEAFF	TGTGCCAGCAGGAAGGGACAGGGTTTATCTGAAGCTTTCTTT
TRBV6-6	-	-	TRBJ1-1	CASSRYGEKTEAFF	TGTGCCAGCAGCCGATACGGGGAAAAGACTGAAGCTTTCTTT
TRBV5-6	TRBD1	-	TRBJ2-6	CASSLGGTGLFSGANVLTF	TGTGCCAGCAGCTTGGGTGGGACAGGGTTATTCTCTGGGGCCAACGTCCTGACTTTC
TRBV20-1	-	-	TRBJ2-3	CSAPDPGTQYF	TGCAGTGCCCCTGACCCCGGGACGCAGTATTTT
TRBV27	-	-	TRBJ1-2	CASSSGLGYTF	TGTGCCAGCAGTTCAGGACTGGGCTACACCTTC
TRBV19	-	-	TRBJ2-7	CASSIQPSGRATF	TGTGCCAGTAGTATCCAGCCGTCGGGCAGGGCCACCTTC
TRBV7-2	TRBD1	once	TRBJ1-2	CASSSYRVTGAEGGYTF	TGTGCCAGCAGCTCTTATCGAGTAACAGGGGCGGAGGGTGGCTACACCTTC
TRBV6-5	-	-	TRBJ1-2	CASRPFSQGGGYTF	TGTGCCAGCAGGCCGTTTTCTCAGGGAGGTGGCTACACCTTC
TRBV5-1	-	-	TRBJ2-7	CASRFAGVDYEQYF	TGCGCCAGCAGGTTCGCGGGTGTGGACTACGAGCAGTACTTC
TRBV7-9	TRBD2	-	TRBJ2-3	CASSLGLAVNTDTQYF	TGTGCCAGCAGCTTAGGACTAGCGGTGAACACAGATACGCAGTATTTT
TRBV6-5	-	-	TRBJ1-2	CASTLGDYGYTF	TGTGCCAGCACTCTGGGAGACTATGGCTACACCTTC
TRBV6-5	-	-	TRBJ2-7	CASSYSRGTVTYEQYF	TGTGCCAGCAGTTACTCCCGGGGGACTGTGACCTACGAGCAGTACTTC
TRBV25-1	TRBD1	-	TRBJ2-3	CASSVRDSLRDTQYF	TGTGCCAGCAGTGTCCGGGACAGCCTTAGAGATACGCAGTATTTT
TRBV6-6	TRBD1	-	TRBJ2-7	CASSYARQGAGEQYF	TGTGCCAGCAGTTACGCCCGACAGGGGGCGGGCGAGCAGTACTTC
TRBV6-4	-	few	TRBJ2-2	CASSDGGRGDTGELFF	TGTGCCAGCAGTGACGGTGGCCGCGGGGACACCGGGGAGCTGTTTTTT
TRBV10-3	-	-	TRBJ1-3	CAISDNDWLDGNTIYF	TGTGCCATCAGTGATAACGATTGGCTCGATGGAAACACCATATATTTT
TRBV11-2	TRBD1	-	TRBJ2-7	CASSPRDSSYEQYF	TGTGCCAGCAGCCCTCGGGACAGCTCCTACGAGCAGTACTTC
TRBV5-4	-	-	TRBJ1-1	CASSLVGTEAFF	TGTGCCAGCAGCTTAGTCGGCACTGAAGCTTTCTTT
TRBV7-2	-	-	TRBJ2-7	CASSFDNSYEQYF	TGTGCCAGCAGCTTTGACAACTCCTACGAGCAGTACTTC
TRBV10-2	TRBD1	-	TRBJ2-5	CASKTGGRETQYF	TGCGCCAGCAAAACAGGGGGGAGAGAGACCCAGTACTTC
TRBV9	-	-	TRBJ1-6	CASSELTGNSPLHF	TGTGCCAGCAGCGAACTCACCGGGAATTCACCCCTCCACTTT
TRBV5-1	-	-	TRBJ1-1	CASSFQEETEAFF	TGCGCCAGCAGCTTTCAGGAGGAAACTGAAGCTTTCTTT
TRBV7-2	TRBD2	-	TRBJ2-1	CASSLASGIVNEQFF	TGTGCCAGCAGTCTCGCCAGCGGGATAGTTAATGAGCAGTTCTTC
TRBV7-6	-	-	TRBJ2-5	CASSLNVYPGETQYF	TGTGCCAGCAGCTTAAACGTGTATCCCGGAGAGACCCAGTACTTC
TRBV4-1	-	-	TRBJ1-5	CASSQSYSNQPQHF	TGCGCCAGCAGCCAATCCTATAGCAATCAGCCCCAGCATTTT
TRBV18	TRBD2	-	TRBJ2-1	CASSPAREGLGEQFF	TGTGCCAGCTCACCCGCGAGGGAGGGCCTCGGTGAGCAGTTCTTC
TRBV7-9	-	once	TRBJ2-3	CASTRGRALDTQYF	TGTGCCAGCACTAGGGGGAGGGCCTTAGATACGCAGTATTTT
TRBV4-1	TRBD1	-	TRBJ1-6	CASSQQDRDNSPLHF	TGCGCCAGCAGCCAACAGGACAGGGATAATTCACCCCTCCACTTT
TRBV11-3	-	-	TRBJ1-1	CASSTDTNTEAFF	TGTGCCAGCAGCACAGACACCAACACTGAAGCTTTCTTT
TRBV5-1	TRBD1	-	TRBJ2-5	CASSLRQGSGETQYF	TGCGCCAGCAGCTTACGACAGGGGTCTGGAGAGACCCAGTACTTC
TRBV18	TRBD1	few	TRBJ1-1	CASSPMRTGAGNTEAFF	TGTGCCAGCTCACCGATGCGGACAGGGGCAGGGAACACTGAAGCTTTCTTT